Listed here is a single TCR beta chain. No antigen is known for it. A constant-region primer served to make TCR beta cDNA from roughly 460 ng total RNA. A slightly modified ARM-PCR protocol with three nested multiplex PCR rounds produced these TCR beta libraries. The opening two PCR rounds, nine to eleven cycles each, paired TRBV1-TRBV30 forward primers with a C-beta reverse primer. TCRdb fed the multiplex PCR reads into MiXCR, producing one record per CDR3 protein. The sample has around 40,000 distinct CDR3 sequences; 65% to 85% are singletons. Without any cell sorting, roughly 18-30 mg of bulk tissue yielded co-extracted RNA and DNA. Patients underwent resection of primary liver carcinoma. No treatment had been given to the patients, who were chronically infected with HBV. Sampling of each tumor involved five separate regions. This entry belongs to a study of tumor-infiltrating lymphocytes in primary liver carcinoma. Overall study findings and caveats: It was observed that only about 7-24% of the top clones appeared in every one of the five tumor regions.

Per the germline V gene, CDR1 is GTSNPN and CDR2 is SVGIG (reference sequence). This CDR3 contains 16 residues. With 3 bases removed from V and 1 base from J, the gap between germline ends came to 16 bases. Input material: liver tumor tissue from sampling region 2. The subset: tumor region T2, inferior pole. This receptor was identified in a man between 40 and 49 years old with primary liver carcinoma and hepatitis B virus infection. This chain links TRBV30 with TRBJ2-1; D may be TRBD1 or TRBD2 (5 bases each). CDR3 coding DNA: TGTGCCTGGAGCAGGCCGGGGCCTGAGTCCTACAATGAGCAGTTCTTC. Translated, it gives CAWSRPGPESYNEQFF. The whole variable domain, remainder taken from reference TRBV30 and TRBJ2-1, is SQTIHQWPATLVQPVGSPLSLECTVEGTSNPNLYWYRQAAGRGLQLLFYSVGIGQISSEVPQNLSASRPQDRQFILSSKKLLLSDSGFYLCAWSRPGPESYNEQFFGPGTRLTVL.